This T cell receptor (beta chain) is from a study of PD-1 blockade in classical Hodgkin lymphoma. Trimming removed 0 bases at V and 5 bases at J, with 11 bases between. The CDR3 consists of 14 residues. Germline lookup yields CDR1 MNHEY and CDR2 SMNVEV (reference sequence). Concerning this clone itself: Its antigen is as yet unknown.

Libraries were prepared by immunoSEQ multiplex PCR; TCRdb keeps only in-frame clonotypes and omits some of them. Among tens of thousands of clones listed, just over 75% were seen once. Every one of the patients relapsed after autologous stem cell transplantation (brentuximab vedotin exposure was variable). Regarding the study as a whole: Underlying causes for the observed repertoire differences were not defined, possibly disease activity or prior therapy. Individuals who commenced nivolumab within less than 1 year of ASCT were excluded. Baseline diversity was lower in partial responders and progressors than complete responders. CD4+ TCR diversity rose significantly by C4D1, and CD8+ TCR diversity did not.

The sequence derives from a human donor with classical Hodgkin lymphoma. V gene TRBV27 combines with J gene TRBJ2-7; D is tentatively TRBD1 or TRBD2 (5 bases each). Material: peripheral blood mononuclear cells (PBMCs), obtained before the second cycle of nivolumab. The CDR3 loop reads CASSLSGAPHEQYF. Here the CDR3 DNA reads TGTGCCAGCAGTTTATCCGGGGCGCCCCACGAGCAGTACTTC.